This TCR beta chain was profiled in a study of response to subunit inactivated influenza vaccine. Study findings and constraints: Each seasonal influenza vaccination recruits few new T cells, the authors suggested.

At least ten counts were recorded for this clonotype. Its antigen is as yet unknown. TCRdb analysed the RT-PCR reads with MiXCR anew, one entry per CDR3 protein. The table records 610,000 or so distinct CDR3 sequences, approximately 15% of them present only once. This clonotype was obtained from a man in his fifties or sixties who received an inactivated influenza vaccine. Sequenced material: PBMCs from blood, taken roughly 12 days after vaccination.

The CDR3 region has the DNA TGCGCCAGCAGCCCCCCATACAGGGGAGAGTACCCCTACGAGCAGTACTTC. Translation gives CASSPPYRGEYPYEQYF. The chain employs TRBV4-1 and TRBJ2-7; TRBD1 matches 7 bases. V dropped 4 bases and J dropped 2; count of bases not matched to a gene: 14. Germline V gene lookup returns CDR1 MGHRA and CDR2 YSYEKL. This CDR3 comprises 17 residues.